The sequence of this T cell receptor (beta chain) was determined in a study of shared clonotypes between healthy human individuals (TCRdb year 2020). About the full investigation: A couple of women and a few men aged 18 to 49 years were included in the cohort. For each donor, three plates each were used for CD4 naive and CD4 memory, two plates were used for CD8 naive, and one plate was used for CD8 memory. To estimate repertoire size and how much clonotype sharing occurs between individuals, the study deeply sequenced the blood TCR repertoires of roughly 5 healthy adults. To increase sequencing depth and limit assay-specific biases, TCR repertoire library preparation and sequencing were carried out by different laboratories using diverse techniques. Between about 0.8 and 9.5 billion PBMCs per donor were obtained by leukapheresis.

Healthy HIV-negative adults with no recently reported acute infections or vaccinations were included as donors. Every donor was a Caucasian adult residing in Nashville, Tennessee, USA. CD4+ T cells were enriched by magnetic negative selection, after which naive cells were positively selected on CD45RA and the negative fraction was taken as the memory subset. Blood was obtained by leukapheresis, after which PBMCs were separated by Ficoll-Histopaque density gradient centrifugation and cryopreserved in liquid nitrogen vapor phase. Purity and quantity of every magnetically sorted T cell population were checked by analytical flow cytometry. Genomic DNA was isolated from every sorted fraction and measured by UV absorbance on a Nanodrop 2000c. TCR CDR3 regions were amplified from genomic DNA by multiplex PCR using the deep immunoSEQ assay. Extracted genomic DNA from each cell subset was distributed evenly across all wells of several immunoSEQ 96-well plates, and each plate was treated as a replicate. For sorted subsets, each replicate PCR was loaded with around 220 ng genomic DNA, equivalent to roughly 30,000 T cell genomes. Purified libraries were measured with a Qubit 3.0 fluorometer, size-checked on a Bioanalyzer 2100, and measured again with the KAPA Library Quantification kit. A separate single-read 150-cycle Illumina NextSeq 550 flow cell was used to sequence each immunoSEQ 96-well plate. Processing in the source paper ran as follows. Because only junctional sequences without quality scores were contained in the immunoSEQ output, filtering matching that applied to full-length reads could not be performed. To assign V/J genes and CDR3, sequences were annotated using PyIR, a Python wrapper for IgBLAST v1.9, with IMGT germline references. Any read was removed if the V/J assignment was weak (E-value above 1e-6), the CDR3 was missing, or the read contained stop codons, out-of-frame junctions, or ambiguous translated residues. A V3J clonotype was defined by an identical inferred V gene, J gene, and CDR3 amino acid sequence. To compute the percentage overlap between repertoires, the number of shared unique clonotypes was divided by the size of the smaller repertoire. Richness of each repertoire was evaluated using RTK rarefaction, the Chao1 estimator, and Recon v2.1 estimates of unobserved clonotypes. Generation probabilities for all TCRbeta clonotypes obtained by the gDNA method from a few donors were computed using OLGA. Imported from immuneACCESS, the table was reduced by TCRdb to in-frame sequences with V and J called. These copies leave out some clones; in studies compared against another copy, an unresolved V gene accounts for under half, and the cause of the remainder is not known. The V and J calls and clone size come from that table; D and trimming were worked out from the DNA. In all, the sample holds 2,100,000 or so clones, and about 94% of those were seen once. The ten largest account for 0.1% to 0.15% of the sample.

Summary of the overall study and its limitations: Pairwise subsampling led to the expectation that sequencing depth would affect the degree of clonotype sharing among donors. Sampling was restricted to blood, and TCR repertoires in tissue are likely to differ from TCR repertoires in blood. Sharing across a few donors was observed for 5% to 6.5% of naive CD4, over 3% of naive CD8, 2% to 2.5% of memory CD4, and about 0.4% of memory CD8 clonotypes. Higher generation probabilities were observed for clonotypes shared by all four sorted-subset donors than for non-shared clonotypes. Even with the large sequencing depth, rarefaction of the sorted-subset datasets indicated that sequencing was incomplete. The genetic and exposure-history diversity represented was limited by the small number of donors. Naive subsets generally had larger estimated clonotype richness than memory subsets did.

The germline V and J ends show losses of 0 bases and 4 bases respectively, and no gene match explains 10 bases of the junction. The germline V gene yields MGHRA for CDR1 and YSYEKL for CDR2. Measured from the cysteine to the phenylalanine, the CDR3 is 18 residues long. Only the CDR3 part of the read is kept: 54 bases, read in frame from the first base. Note on this clone: No cognate antigen has been identified for it. No much larger clone is present one base from it, and per-base qualities are unavailable.

The chain joins TRBV4-1 to TRBJ2-3, with 10 bases matching TRBD2. The source is a man aged 18-30 years in good health. The material sequenced was naive CD4+ T cells sorted from blood. What the cell subset or site label conveys for this sample: CD45RA+ positively selected. The CDR3 region: CASSQEWWSGGAPDTQYF. The DNA sequence is as follows: TGCGCCAGCAGCCAAGAATGGTGGAGCGGGGGGGCCCCAGATACGCAGTATTTT.